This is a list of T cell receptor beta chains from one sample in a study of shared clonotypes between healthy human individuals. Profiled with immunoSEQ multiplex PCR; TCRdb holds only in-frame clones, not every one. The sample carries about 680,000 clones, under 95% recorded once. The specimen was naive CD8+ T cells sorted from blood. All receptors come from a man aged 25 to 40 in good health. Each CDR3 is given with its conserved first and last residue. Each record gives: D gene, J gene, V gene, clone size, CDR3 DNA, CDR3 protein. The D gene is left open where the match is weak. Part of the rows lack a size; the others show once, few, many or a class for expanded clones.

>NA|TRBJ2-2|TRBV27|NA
TGTGCCAGCAGTTTATTACAGGGAATCGGGGAGCTGTTTTTT
CASSLLQGIGELFF
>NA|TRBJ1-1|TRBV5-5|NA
TGTGCCAGCAGCGACCGGGACACCATGAGGGCCATGAACACTGAAGCTTTCTTT
CASSDRDTMRAMNTEAFF
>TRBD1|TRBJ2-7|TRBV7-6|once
TGTGCCAGCAGCTTAGTGGGACAGGGTGGTGACGAGCAGTACTTC
CASSLVGQGGDEQYF
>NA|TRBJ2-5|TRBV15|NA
TGTGCCACCAGCGCCCACCGGGGGACCTCGGCGGAGACCCAGTACTTC
CATSAHRGTSAETQYF
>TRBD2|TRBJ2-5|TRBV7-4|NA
TGTGCCAGCAGCCCGGGACTAGCGGGAAACGAGACCCAGTACTTC
CASSPGLAGNETQYF
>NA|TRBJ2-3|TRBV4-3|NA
TGCGCCAGCAGCCACGGAGTAGGAGATACGCAGTATTTT
CASSHGVGDTQYF
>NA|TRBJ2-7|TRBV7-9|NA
TGTGCCAGCAGCTTAGCACTAGGGGAGCAGTACTTC
CASSLALGEQYF
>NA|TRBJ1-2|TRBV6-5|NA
TGTGCCAGCAGTTACTCCCCCCCCACAGCTAACTATGGCTACACCTTC
CASSYSPPTANYGYTF
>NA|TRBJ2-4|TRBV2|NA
TGTGCCAGCAGTGCTGGGAGAGCCAAAAACATTCAGTACTTC
CASSAGRAKNIQYF
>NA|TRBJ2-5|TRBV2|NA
TGTGCCAGCAGTGAGATGAAGGGCCAAGAGACCCAGTACTTC
CASSEMKGQETQYF
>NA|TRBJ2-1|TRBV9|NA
TGTGCCAGCAGCGTAGAGGGACACCGCTACAATGAGCAGTTCTTC
CASSVEGHRYNEQFF
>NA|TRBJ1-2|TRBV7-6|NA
TGTGCCAGCAGCTTAGGAGGGATCTATGGCTACACCTTC
CASSLGGIYGYTF
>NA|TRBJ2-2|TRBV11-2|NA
TGTGCCAGCAGCGCTTTGCGTCTCCACACCGGGGAGCTGTTTTTT
CASSALRLHTGELFF
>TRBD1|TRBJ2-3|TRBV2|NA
TGTGCCAGCAGCCCCGGACAGGGTTCAGATACGCAGTATTTT
CASSPGQGSDTQYF
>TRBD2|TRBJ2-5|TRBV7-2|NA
TGTGCCAGCAGCTTTCAGCGGGAGAGGGAGGAGACCCAGTACTTC
CASSFQREREETQYF
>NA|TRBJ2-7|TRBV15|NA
TGTGCCACCAGCAGAGTACGAGGGGCAACCTACGAGCAGTACTTC
CATSRVRGATYEQYF
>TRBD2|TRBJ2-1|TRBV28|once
TGTGCCAGCATCACCTCGAGGATAGCGGGAGGGTACAATGAGCAGTTCTTC
CASITSRIAGGYNEQFF
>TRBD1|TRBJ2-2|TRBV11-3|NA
TGTGCCAGCAGCTCTTTAACAGGGGCCGGGGAGCTGTTTTTT
CASSSLTGAGELFF
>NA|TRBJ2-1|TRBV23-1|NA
TGCGCCAGCAGTCATCGGAAAAGAGTTGACAATGAGCAGTTCTTC
CASSHRKRVDNEQFF
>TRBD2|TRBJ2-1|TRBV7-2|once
TGTGCCAGCAGCCGTCCACCAACATTCGCGGGAGGTTACTACAATGAGCAGTTCTTC
CASSRPPTFAGGYYNEQFF
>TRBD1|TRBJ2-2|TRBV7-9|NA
TGTGCAGACAGGGGGAACACCGGGGAGCTGTTTTTT
CADRGNTGELFF
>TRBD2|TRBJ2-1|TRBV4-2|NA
TGTGCCAGCAGCCGTCATCCATTTCCCGGGACTAGCGGGGGGAACAATGAGCAGTTCTTC
CASSRHPFPGTSGGNNEQFF
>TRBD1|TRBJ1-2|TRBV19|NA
TGTGCCAGTACCCTGGCCACGGGACAGGCTAACTATGGCTACACCTTC
CASTLATGQANYGYTF
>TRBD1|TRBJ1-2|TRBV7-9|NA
TGTGCCAGCAGCCTACAGGGGGCAACCGATGGCTACACCTTC
CASSLQGATDGYTF
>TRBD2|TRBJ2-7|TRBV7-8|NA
TGTGCCAGCAGCTCGACTAGCACAACCTCCTACGAGCAGTACTTC
CASSSTSTTSYEQYF
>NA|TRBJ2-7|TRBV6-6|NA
TGTGCCAGCAGTTTCGGGACGTTTAGCTCCTACGAGCAGTACTTC
CASSFGTFSSYEQYF
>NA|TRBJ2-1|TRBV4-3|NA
TGCGCCAGCAGCCAAGATGGAAGGAGCTACAATGAGCAGTTCTTC
CASSQDGRSYNEQFF
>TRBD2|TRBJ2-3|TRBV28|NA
TGTGCCAGCACCCCAGGACTAGCGGGGAACACAGATACGCAGTATTTT
CASTPGLAGNTDTQYF
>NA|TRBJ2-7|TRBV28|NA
TGTGCCAGCAATCCATCGCAGGGGCATTGGTACGAGCAGTACTTC
CASNPSQGHWYEQYF
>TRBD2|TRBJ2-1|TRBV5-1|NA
TGCGCCAGCAGCCCCACCGGACTAGCGGGAGAGCTCTACAATGAGCAGTTCTTC
CASSPTGLAGELYNEQFF
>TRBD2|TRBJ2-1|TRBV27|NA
TGTGCCAGCAGAATCGGGCGGGAGAACAATGAGCAGTTCTTC
CASRIGRENNEQFF
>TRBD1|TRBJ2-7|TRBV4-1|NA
TGCGCCAGCAGCCCACAGGGGGGCACGTACGAGCAGTACTTC
CASSPQGGTYEQYF
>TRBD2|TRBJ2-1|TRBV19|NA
TGTGCCAGTAGTTTCCGGACTAGCGGGAAAGCAAACAATGAGCAGTTCTTC
CASSFRTSGKANNEQFF
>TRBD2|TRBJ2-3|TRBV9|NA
TGTGCCAGCAGCTTATCAGCGGGAGGGGAGCGGGGCCATACGCAGTATTTT
CASSLSAGGERGHTQYF
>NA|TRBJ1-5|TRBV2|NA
TGTGCCAGCAGTGAGGCAGGGCTTAATCAGCCCCAGCATTTT
CASSEAGLNQPQHF
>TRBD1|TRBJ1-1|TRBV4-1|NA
TGCGCCAGCAGCCTTCGGACAGGGGTTAACACTGAAGCTTTCTTT
CASSLRTGVNTEAFF
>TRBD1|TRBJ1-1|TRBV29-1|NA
TGCAGCGTTGTTGGGGCCCGGACAGGGTCGAACACTGAAGCTTTCTTT
CSVVGARTGSNTEAFF
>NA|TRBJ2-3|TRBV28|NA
TGTGCCAGCAGTTTATGGGGGGATACGCAGTATTTT
CASSLWGDTQYF
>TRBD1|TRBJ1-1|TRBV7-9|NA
TGTGCCAGCAGCGGGGACAGGGCATTCGAAGCTTTCTTT
CASSGDRAFEAFF
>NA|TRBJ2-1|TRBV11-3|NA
TGTGCCAGCAGCTTAGATCGCAGTGATGAGCAGTTCTTC
CASSLDRSDEQFF
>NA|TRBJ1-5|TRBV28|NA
TGTGCCAGCAGTTTCACTGGGAACAATCAGCCCCAGCATTTT
CASSFTGNNQPQHF
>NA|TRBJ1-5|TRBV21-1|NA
TGTGCCAGACAACACCGGGACGGACATCAGCCCCAGCATTTT
CARQHRDGHQPQHF
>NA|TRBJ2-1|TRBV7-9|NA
TGTGCCAGCAGCTTAATACCTAGCTCCTACAATGAGCAGTTCTTC
CASSLIPSSYNEQFF
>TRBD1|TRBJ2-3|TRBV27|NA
TGTGCCAGCAGCGCCCGGGACAGGAGCACAGATACGCAGTATTTT
CASSARDRSTDTQYF
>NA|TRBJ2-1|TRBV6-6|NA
TGTGCCAGCAATTTAGCGAATACCTACAATGAGCAGTTCTTC
CASNLANTYNEQFF
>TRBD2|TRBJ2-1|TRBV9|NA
TGTGCCAGCCGAGGGACTAGCGAGGGAAATGAGCAGTTCTTC
CASRGTSEGNEQFF
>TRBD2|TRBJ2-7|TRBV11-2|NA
TGTGCCAGCAGCTTAGGACCGGGACTAGGGCTTTACGAGCAGTACTTC
CASSLGPGLGLYEQYF
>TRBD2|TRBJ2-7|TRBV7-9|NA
TGTGCCAGCATCCTAGCGGGGGCCCAGGTCTACGAGCAGTACTTC
CASILAGAQVYEQYF
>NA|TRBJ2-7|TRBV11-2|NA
TGTGCCAGCAGCGGGGGCGATCGCTACGAGCAGTACTTC
CASSGGDRYEQYF
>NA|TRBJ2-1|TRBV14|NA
TGTGCCAGCAGCCAAGTTACCGGGCTCAATGAGCAGTTCTTC
CASSQVTGLNEQFF
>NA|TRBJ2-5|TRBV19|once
TGTGCCAGTAGTCCTGAGAATCTGGAGACCCAGTACTTC
CASSPENLETQYF